The 20 T cell receptor beta chains presented below share a single source sample, sequenced in a study of cytomegalovirus exposure and HLA in healthy donors. The PCR made use of 60 Vbeta and 13 Jbeta primers. The table came from immunoSEQ multiplex PCR; TCRdb's copy has only in-frame clones and leaves some out. The repertoire holds 200,000 or so clones, with just under 80% as singletons. The material sequenced was PBMCs. The receptors originated from a woman aged 25-40 years in good health and CMV-seropositive.

This chain joins TRBV2 and TRBJ2-7; D is undetermined. The germline CDR1 and CDR2 sequences are SNHLY and FYNNEI. The V end was cut by 5 bases, the J end by 3 bases, with 17 bases between. The CDR3 totals 15 residues. CDR3 sequence reads: CASSKQLTKRYEQYF. The CDR3 DNA reads TGTGCCAGCAGTAAACAGTTAACGAAACGCTACGAGCAGTACTTC.

The chain combines TRBV13 with TRBJ1-3; no clear D gene. Germline CDR1 reads PRHDT; CDR2 reads FYEKMQ (reference sequence). V shed 0 bases and J shed 0 bases, with 9 bases lying between them. The CDR3 length is 16 residues. The CDR3 region has the DNA TGTGCCAGCAGCTTAGGCCAGCGAGACTCTGGAAACACCATATATTTT. It yields the protein CASSLGQRDSGNTIYF.

The chain carries TRBV5-1 and TRBJ2-7; 7 nucleotides align to TRBD1. CDR3 length: 14 residues. The V and J ends lost 4 bases and 2 bases, in that order; junction bases with no gene match: 6. CDR1 is SGHRS and CDR2 is YFSETQ in the germline V gene. The CDR3 nucleotides are TGCGCCAGCAGCATCCGACAGGGCGCCTACGAGCAGTACTTC. Translation gives CASSIRQGAYEQYF. Variable domain in full (rest from reference TRBV5-1 and TRBJ2-7): KAGVTQTPRYLIKTRGQQVTLSCSPISGHRSVSWYQQTPGQGLQFLFEYFSETQRNKGNFPGRFSGRQFSNSRSEMNVSTLELGDSALYLCASSIRQGAYEQYFGPGTRLTVT.

The rearrangement uses TRBV5-1 and TRBJ1-1; TRBD1 aligns across 7 bases. Germline loops: CDR1 SGHRS, CDR2 YFSETQ. This CDR3 contains 17 residues. Unmatched junction bases numbered 18, after V lost 4 bases and J lost 6 bases. CDR3 coding DNA: TGCGCCAGCAGCACGGGCCAGGGGGGTGTCGGGGTCGCTGAAGCTTTCTTT. As protein: CASSTGQGGVGVAEAFF.

The CDR3 is CASRSRENTGELFF. CDR3 sequence (DNA): TGTGCCAGCAGATCCAGGGAGAACACCGGGGAGCTGTTTTTT. The V call is TRBV2, the J call TRBJ2-2, with D perhaps TRBD1 (5 bases). Trimming stripped 6 bases from V and 1 base from J, with 9 bases between. The CDR3 is 14 amino acids. Germline assignment: CDR1 SNHLY and CDR2 FYNNEI. Full variable domain (rest looked up from reference TRBV2 and TRBJ2-2): EPEVTQTPSHQVTQMGQEVILRCVPISNHLYFYWYRQILGQKVEFLVSFYNNEISEKSEIFDDQFSVERPDGSNFTLKIRSTKLEDSAMYFCASRSRENTGELFFGEGSRLTVL.

V is TRBV5-4 and J is TRBJ1-2; D call uncertain. CDR1 is SGHNT and CDR2 is YYREEE in the germline V gene (reference sequence). The CDR3 consists of 14 residues. Trimming removed 0 bases from V and 7 bases from J, with 13 bases in between. The CDR3 bases are TGTGCCAGCAGCTTGGACGGGGTATCCGGTGGCTACACCTTC. Amino acid sequence: CASSLDGVSGGYTF.

The V gene is TRBV2, the J gene TRBJ2-1; 8 bases are shared with TRBD2. Germline V gene sequence: CDR1 SNHLY, CDR2 FYNNEI. J was trimmed by 2 bases and V by 5 bases; bases with no gene match: 5. The CDR3 sequence is 15 residues long. This CDR3 reads CASSTGLAPYNEQFF. The DNA for the CDR3 is TGTGCCAGCAGTACCGGACTAGCCCCCTACAATGAGCAGTTCTTC.

This chain links TRBV2 with TRBJ2-1; D remains unclear. V dropped 3 bases and J dropped 8 bases, with 5 bases sitting between them. Germline CDR1 is SNHLY and CDR2 is FYNNEI. This CDR3 region has 11 residues. CDR3 sequence: CASSDMYEQFF. Written as DNA, the CDR3 is TGTGCCAGCAGTGACATGTATGAGCAGTTCTTC.

The chain employs TRBV5-1 and TRBJ2-2, with TRBD2 matching 12 bases. V trimming: 4 bases; J trimming: 3 bases; junction bases outside the gene matches: 1. The CDR3 contains 15 residues. Germline values: CDR1 SGHRS, CDR2 YFSETQ. This CDR3 is CASSRLAGDTGELFF. The CDR3 DNA reads as TGCGCCAGCAGCCGACTAGCGGGGGACACCGGGGAGCTGTTTTTT. The full variable domain, rest sourced from reference TRBV5-1 and TRBJ2-2, is KAGVTQTPRYLIKTRGQQVTLSCSPISGHRSVSWYQQTPGQGLQFLFEYFSETQRNKGNFPGRFSGRQFSNSRSEMNVSTLELGDSALYLCASSRLAGDTGELFFGEGSRLTVL.

This chain links TRBV5-1 with TRBJ2-7; D call uncertain. The germline V gene has CDR1 SGHRS and CDR2 YFSETQ. The CDR3 runs to 15 residues. The V and J ends lost 0 bases and 0 bases respectively, with 10 bases between them. CDR3 amino acids: CASSLEAGRSYEQYF. CDR3 in DNA: TGCGCCAGCAGCTTGGAGGCAGGCCGCTCCTACGAGCAGTACTTC.

The rearrangement links TRBV18 to TRBJ1-2, with 10 bases lining up with TRBD1. CDR1 and CDR2 from the germline V gene are KGHSH and LQKENI. The CDR3 has 18 amino acids. V was clipped by 3 bases and J by 7 bases; unmatched bases: 17. The CDR3 DNA reads as TGTGCCAGCTCACCTGATGGTCTCGGGACAGGGGTCGGAGCTGGCTACACCTTC. It yields the protein CASSPDGLGTGVGAGYTF.

This chain uses TRBV7-9 with TRBJ2-7, with 7 nucleotides matching TRBD2. V lost 3 bases and J lost 3; bases outside the gene matches: 8. Germline V gene data show CDR1 as SEHNR and CDR2 as FQNEAQ (reference sequence). This CDR3 contains 15 residues. The CDR3 loop is CASSFTGRGDYEQYF. The CDR3 bases are TGTGCCAGCAGCTTCACCGGCCGGGGGGACTACGAGCAGTACTTC.

This chain joins TRBV15 and TRBJ2-7; 9 nucleotides agree with TRBD1. The V gene's germline CDR1 is LNHNV and CDR2 YYDKDF (reference sequence). The CDR3 is made up of 21 amino acids. The V and J ends lost 0 bases and 4 bases, in that order; junction bases with no gene match: 22. The CDR3 reads CATSRDRDIIFGGQGEYEQYF. The CDR3 coding sequence is TGTGCCACCAGCAGAGATCGAGATATAATATTCGGGGGACAGGGTGAATACGAGCAGTACTTC.

The rearrangement links TRBV6-6 to TRBJ2-3, with 10 bases identical to TRBD2. Germline values: CDR1 MNHNY, CDR2 SVGAGI (reference sequence). Trimming took 6 bases from V and 0 from J; bases not matched to a gene: 3. The length of the CDR3 is 15 residues. CDR3 loop: CASSLAGGSTDTQYF. The CDR3 DNA reads as TGTGCCAGCAGCTTAGCGGGAGGTAGCACAGATACGCAGTATTTT.

This clone was detected only once. This chain connects TRBV9 to TRBJ2-2; D unclear. Germline loops: CDR1 SGDLS, CDR2 YYNGEE. V was cut by 0 bases and J by 1 base, with 4 bases left in between. The CDR3 runs 14 residues. CDR3 DNA sequence: TGTGCCAGCAGCGTAGCTATGAACACCGGGGAGCTGTTTTTT. Translated, it gives CASSVAMNTGELFF.

This clone was seen a single time. The chain employs TRBV28 and TRBJ2-7, with D unclear. The CDR3 has 13 residues. The V and J ends lost 7 bases and 4 bases respectively, with 14 bases between them. In germline, CDR1 is MDHEN, CDR2 SYDVKM. CDR3 nucleotide sequence: TGTGCCAGCACCCTCGGGTCGCTATACGAGCAGTACTTC. This encodes CASTLGSLYEQYF.

The chain uses TRBV19 and TRBJ1-1; D remains unclear. Trimming took off 7 bases at V and 0 bases at J, with 12 bases between the two ends. Germline-derived CDR1 and CDR2 are LNHDA and SQIVND (reference sequence). The CDR3 extends over 14 amino acids. The CDR3 spells CASKFRELNTEAFF. The CDR3 DNA is TGTGCCAGTAAGTTTCGGGAATTGAACACTGAAGCTTTCTTT. Using reference TRBV19 and TRBJ1-1 for the parts outside the CDR3, the full variable domain is DGGITQSPKYLFRKEGQNVTLSCEQNLNHDAMYWYRQDPGQGLRLIYYSQIVNDFQKGDIAEGYSVSREKKESFPLTVTSAQKNPTAFYLCASKFRELNTEAFFGQGTRLTVV.

The chain combines TRBV18 with TRBJ2-2; 10 positions match TRBD2. With 3 bases clipped from V and 5 bases from J, the junction kept 12 bases outside the gene matches. CDR3 size: 18 residues. Germline CDR1 reads KGHSH; CDR2 reads LQKENI. This CDR3 reads CASSPEIQGTSETGELFF. Here the CDR3 DNA reads TGTGCCAGCTCACCTGAAATTCAAGGGACTAGCGAAACCGGGGAGCTGTTTTTT.

The rearrangement uses TRBV5-4 and TRBJ2-7; 9 bases agree with TRBD2. The germline V gene has CDR1 SGHNT and CDR2 YYREEE (reference sequence). After removal of 2 bases from V and 3 bases from J, the junction contained 6 bases not matched to a gene. This CDR3 has 15 amino acids. CDR3 nucleotide sequence: TGTGCCAGCAGCTTCCCGGAAGCGGGGGGCTACGAGCAGTACTTC. This sequence encodes CASSFPEAGGYEQYF.

The rearrangement joins TRBV7-9 to TRBJ2-3; no clear D. Germline loops: CDR1 SEHNR, CDR2 FQNEAQ (reference sequence). The CDR3 is made up of 12 amino acids. Trimming took off 3 bases at V and 2 bases at J, with 3 bases between the two ends. The CDR3 DNA reads as TGTGCCAGCAGCTTCCTCACAGATACGCAGTATTTT. Residues: CASSFLTDTQYF.